The 12 T cell receptor beta chains reported below all come from one sample, sequenced in a study of shared clonotypes between healthy human individuals (dated by TCRdb to between 2020 and 2021). CD8 naive samples were obtained by positive selection for CCR7 among CD45RO-negative cells, yielding a CD45RA+CCR7+ population from which TemRA cells were excluded. Library preparation was by the immunoSEQ multiplex PCR assay. TCRdb took over this immuneACCESS table, retaining in-frame rearrangements with V and J assigned. Such tables are incomplete; in checked studies, under half of the missing clones stem from an unresolved V gene, and the remainder is unexplained. This sample gives some 2.1 million clones in total; 80% to 95% of them show up just once. The ten largest clones represent around 1.7% of the sample. Sequencing input: naive CD8+ T cells from PBMCs. The cell subset or site label, as the study defines it: CD45RA+CCR7+. These receptors were collected from a man younger than 35 in good health. Some clones in this sample may be carry-over from other donors' samples.

This rearrangement joins TRBV19 to TRBJ1-1; maybe TRBD1 (5 bases). V was cut by 6 bases and J by 4 bases, with 12 bases left in between. Germline V gives CDR1 LNHDA, CDR2 SQIVND (reference sequence). This CDR3 is 13 amino acids long. CDR3 loop: CASSQWGGTEAFF. CDR3 nucleotide sequence: TGTGCCAGTAGCCAGTGGGGGGGCACTGAAGCTTTCTTT.

The rearrangement joins TRBV28 to TRBJ2-5; a weak D match, TRBD1 (5 bases). Looked up from germline, CDR1 is MDHEN and CDR2 is SYDVKM. This CDR3 region has 14 residues. Trimming left V 5 bases short and J 4 bases short, with 14 bases between. CDR3 amino acids: CASSIPRQIETQYF. The CDR3 DNA reads as TGTGCCAGCAGTATACCTAGACAGATAGAGACCCAGTACTTC. The whole variable domain, remainder taken from reference TRBV28 and TRBJ2-5, is DVKVTQSSRYLVKRTGEKVFLECVQDMDHENMFWYRQDPGLGLRLIYFSYDVKMKEKGDIPEGYSVSREKKERFSLILESASTNQTSMYLCASSIPRQIETQYFGPGTRLLVL.

The CDR3 region is CASSSLGTSGRNTGELFF. The CDR3 nucleotides read TGTGCCAGCAGTTCTCTCGGGACTAGCGGGAGGAACACCGGGGAGCTGTTTTTT. The chain employs TRBV28 and TRBJ2-2, with TRBD2 matching over 14 bases. Per germline, CDR1 MDHEN and CDR2 SYDVKM. The J segment lost 1 base and the V segment lost 4 bases, leaving 5 bases of the junction unmatched. The CDR3 contains 18 residues.

This clone showed up just once. The genes are TRBV7-6 and TRBJ1-1; D perhaps matches TRBD1 (6 bases). The CDR3 covers 14 residues. Trimming took off 5 bases at V and 1 base at J, with 11 bases between the two ends. Germline assignment: CDR1 SGHVS and CDR2 FNYEAQ. CDR3 coding DNA: TGTGCCAGCAGCCTTATGGGGGCGAACACTGAAGCTTTCTTT. Protein: CASSLMGANTEAFF.

The chain links TRBV29-1 to TRBJ1-1; D is unclear. The CDR3 length is 12 residues. V was shortened by 5 bases and J by 0 bases, with 7 bases between the two germline ends. CDR1 and CDR2 from the germline V gene are SQVTM and ANQGSEA. CDR3 loop: CSVKSMNTEAFF. The DNA for the CDR3 is TGCAGCGTTAAATCCATGAACACTGAAGCTTTCTTT.

This clone came up once. At the DNA level, this CDR3 is encoded by other sequences in the same sample as well. CDR3 region: CASSDGSYEQYF. CDR3 nucleotide sequence: TGTGCCAGCAGCGACGGATCCTACGAGCAGTACTTC. J is TRBJ2-7 and V is TRBV13; D is ambiguous. This CDR3 has 12 amino acids. Trimming left V 5 bases short and J 1 base short, with 6 bases between. The germline CDR1 and CDR2 sequences are PRHDT and FYEKMQ (reference sequence).

The gene calls are TRBV27 and TRBJ2-1; TRBD2 matches 11 bases. Germline lookup yields CDR1 MNHEY and CDR2 SMNVEV (reference sequence). CDR3 size: 15 residues. J gave up 2 bases and V 5 bases, and 2 bases lay outside the gene matches. The CDR3 sequence: CASSPSGRTYNEQFF. The CDR3 DNA reads as TGTGCCAGCAGTCCTAGCGGGAGGACCTACAATGAGCAGTTCTTC.

The chain is built from TRBV11-2 and TRBJ1-2; TRBD1 is a possible D gene (5 bases). CDR3 size: 15 residues. The V end was cut by 1 base, the J end by 6 bases, with 15 bases between. CDR1 is SGHAT, CDR2 FQNNGV, per germline. The CDR3 region is CASSLGPGTSNGYTF. The CDR3 DNA sequence: TGTGCCAGCAGCTTAGGTCCAGGGACGAGTAATGGCTACACCTTC.

This clone was counted a few times. The chain recombines TRBV7-9 with TRBJ1-1, with D unresolved. Trimming cost V 3 bases and J 0 bases, with 5 bases left between them. Germline V gene sequence: CDR1 SEHNR, CDR2 FQNEAQ (reference sequence). This CDR3 has 13 residues. The CDR3 coding sequence is TGTGCCAGCAGCTTTACAGTGAACACTGAAGCTTTCTTT. Its protein product is CASSFTVNTEAFF.

This clone was counted only a few times. This sequence joins TRBV27 and TRBJ2-2, with D perhaps being TRBD1 or TRBD2 (5 bases each). CDR1 and CDR2 (germline): MNHEY, SMNVEV (reference sequence). With 2 bases removed from V and 5 bases from J, the gap between germline ends came to 6 bases. The CDR3 sequence is 13 residues long. The CDR3 reads CASSLEGTGELFF. The DNA of the CDR3 is TGTGCCAGCAGTTTAGAGGGGACCGGGGAGCTGTTTTTT.

This clone was picked up one time. The rearrangement joins TRBV14 to TRBJ2-2; TRBD1 aligns across 11 bases. After removal of 5 bases from V and 7 bases from J, the junction contained 6 bases not matched to a gene. Germline assignment: CDR1 SGHDN and CDR2 FVKESK. The length of the CDR3 is 15 residues. This CDR3 reads CASSFGQGAGGELFF. The CDR3 DNA follows: TGTGCCAGCAGCTTCGGACAGGGGGCTGGCGGGGAGCTGTTTTTT.

This clone came up once. This rearrangement joins TRBV5-1 to TRBJ1-2; 11 bases are shared with TRBD1. Germline CDR1 and CDR2: SGHRS and YFSETQ. The CDR3 has 16 amino acids. V shed 7 bases, J shed 3 bases, and the junction held 11 bases outside the gene matches. The CDR3 DNA reads TGCGCCAGCGAGCGGGACAGGGGGTATGTCGACTATGGCTACACCTTC. Its protein is CASERDRGYVDYGYTF.